This TCR beta chain is from a study of regulatory T cells in long-lasting Graves disease. Study observations and caveats: With a few thousand shared public clonotypes, persistent patients exceeded new patients, who shared over 850. Thyroid tissue was not studied; only peripheral blood was.

Described time point: persistent/refractory GD, antithyroid drugs over 5 years with positive TRAb. From PBMCs, RNA was extracted and then used to make the TCR library. CDR3-region Arm-PCR and iRepertoire HTBI primers produced the TCR beta libraries. TCRdb reprocessed the multiplex PCR reads via MiXCR and lists one record per CDR3 protein. The sample lists roughly 300,000 distinct CDR3 sequences, roughly a fifth occurring once. Germline-derived CDR1 and CDR2 are DFQATT and SNEGSKA (reference sequence). Trimming pared 5 bases from V and 3 bases from J, leaving 22 bases between. The CDR3 spans 16 residues. This clonotype was seen at least ten times. Its antigen is unidentified.

Sequenced here: peripheral blood mononuclear cells (PBMCs), sampled when the disease was refractory, from a patient treated with antithyroid drugs. This chain connects TRBV20-1 to TRBJ2-5; tentatively, D is TRBD1 or TRBD2 (5 bases each). This receptor was taken from a female donor with Graves disease. DNA of the CDR3: TGCAGTGCTGCCGGGACGGATCTAGACCTCAAAGAGACCCAGTACTTC. Amino acids: CSAAGTDLDLKETQYF.